This T cell receptor (beta chain) stems from a study of blood T cells in healthy people across ages. This clonotype was recorded a few times. Trimming pared 5 bases from V and 2 bases from J, leaving 17 bases between. Germline CDR1 reads SGHTA; CDR2 reads FQGTGA. The CDR3 is 16 residues long. A second PCR, run for roughly 7 to 12 cycles, used a sample-barcoded 5' primer plus a J-beta primer mix. TCRdb re-called the 5' RACE reads with MiXCR, one entry per CDR3 protein. The sample lists about 730,000 distinct CDR3 sequences; more than 40% were seen once. What was sequenced was blood. The chain recombines TRBV7-3 with TRBJ2-3; D gene ambiguous. The clonotype was recovered from a woman aged 60-75 years in good health. The CDR3 nucleotides read TGTGCCAGCAGCGCCTATAGGACGGGTAACACAGATACGCAGTATTTT. Protein sequence: CASSAYRTGNTDTQYF.